What follows is one T cell receptor (beta chain) and its context. This may come from a read error, since a much larger clone is one base off. The source of the sample is a study of tumor-infiltrating lymphocytes in primary liver carcinoma. The overall study: Surgical resection was the treatment these patients received for primary liver carcinoma.

It was unsorted whole blood that yielded blood RNA, and germline DNA was also extracted. Four milliliters of peripheral blood were gathered ahead of the operation. Germline CDR1 reads MNHNY; CDR2 reads SVGAGI (reference sequence). The CDR3 covers 13 residues. With a constant-region primer, TCR beta cDNA was made from 450 to 550 ng of total RNA. For TCR beta, libraries were produced by three nested multiplex PCR rounds using slightly modified ARM-PCR. PCR rounds one and two used TRBV1-TRBV30 forward primers with a C-beta reverse primer for 10 cycles each. TCRdb re-called the multiplex PCR reads with MiXCR, one entry per CDR3 protein. There are fewer than 350,000 distinct CDR3 sequences in the sample; 65% occur only once, and roughly 6% lies in the top ten.

The material sequenced was peripheral blood. The rearrangement uses TRBV6-6 and TRBJ1-1; D unresolved. This TCR was recovered from a man aged 40-49 years with primary liver carcinoma and hepatitis B virus infection. This chain's CDR3 is CASSLYLNTKAFF. In DNA form, the CDR3 reads TGTGCCAGCAGTTTATACTTAAACACTAAAGCTTTCTTT.